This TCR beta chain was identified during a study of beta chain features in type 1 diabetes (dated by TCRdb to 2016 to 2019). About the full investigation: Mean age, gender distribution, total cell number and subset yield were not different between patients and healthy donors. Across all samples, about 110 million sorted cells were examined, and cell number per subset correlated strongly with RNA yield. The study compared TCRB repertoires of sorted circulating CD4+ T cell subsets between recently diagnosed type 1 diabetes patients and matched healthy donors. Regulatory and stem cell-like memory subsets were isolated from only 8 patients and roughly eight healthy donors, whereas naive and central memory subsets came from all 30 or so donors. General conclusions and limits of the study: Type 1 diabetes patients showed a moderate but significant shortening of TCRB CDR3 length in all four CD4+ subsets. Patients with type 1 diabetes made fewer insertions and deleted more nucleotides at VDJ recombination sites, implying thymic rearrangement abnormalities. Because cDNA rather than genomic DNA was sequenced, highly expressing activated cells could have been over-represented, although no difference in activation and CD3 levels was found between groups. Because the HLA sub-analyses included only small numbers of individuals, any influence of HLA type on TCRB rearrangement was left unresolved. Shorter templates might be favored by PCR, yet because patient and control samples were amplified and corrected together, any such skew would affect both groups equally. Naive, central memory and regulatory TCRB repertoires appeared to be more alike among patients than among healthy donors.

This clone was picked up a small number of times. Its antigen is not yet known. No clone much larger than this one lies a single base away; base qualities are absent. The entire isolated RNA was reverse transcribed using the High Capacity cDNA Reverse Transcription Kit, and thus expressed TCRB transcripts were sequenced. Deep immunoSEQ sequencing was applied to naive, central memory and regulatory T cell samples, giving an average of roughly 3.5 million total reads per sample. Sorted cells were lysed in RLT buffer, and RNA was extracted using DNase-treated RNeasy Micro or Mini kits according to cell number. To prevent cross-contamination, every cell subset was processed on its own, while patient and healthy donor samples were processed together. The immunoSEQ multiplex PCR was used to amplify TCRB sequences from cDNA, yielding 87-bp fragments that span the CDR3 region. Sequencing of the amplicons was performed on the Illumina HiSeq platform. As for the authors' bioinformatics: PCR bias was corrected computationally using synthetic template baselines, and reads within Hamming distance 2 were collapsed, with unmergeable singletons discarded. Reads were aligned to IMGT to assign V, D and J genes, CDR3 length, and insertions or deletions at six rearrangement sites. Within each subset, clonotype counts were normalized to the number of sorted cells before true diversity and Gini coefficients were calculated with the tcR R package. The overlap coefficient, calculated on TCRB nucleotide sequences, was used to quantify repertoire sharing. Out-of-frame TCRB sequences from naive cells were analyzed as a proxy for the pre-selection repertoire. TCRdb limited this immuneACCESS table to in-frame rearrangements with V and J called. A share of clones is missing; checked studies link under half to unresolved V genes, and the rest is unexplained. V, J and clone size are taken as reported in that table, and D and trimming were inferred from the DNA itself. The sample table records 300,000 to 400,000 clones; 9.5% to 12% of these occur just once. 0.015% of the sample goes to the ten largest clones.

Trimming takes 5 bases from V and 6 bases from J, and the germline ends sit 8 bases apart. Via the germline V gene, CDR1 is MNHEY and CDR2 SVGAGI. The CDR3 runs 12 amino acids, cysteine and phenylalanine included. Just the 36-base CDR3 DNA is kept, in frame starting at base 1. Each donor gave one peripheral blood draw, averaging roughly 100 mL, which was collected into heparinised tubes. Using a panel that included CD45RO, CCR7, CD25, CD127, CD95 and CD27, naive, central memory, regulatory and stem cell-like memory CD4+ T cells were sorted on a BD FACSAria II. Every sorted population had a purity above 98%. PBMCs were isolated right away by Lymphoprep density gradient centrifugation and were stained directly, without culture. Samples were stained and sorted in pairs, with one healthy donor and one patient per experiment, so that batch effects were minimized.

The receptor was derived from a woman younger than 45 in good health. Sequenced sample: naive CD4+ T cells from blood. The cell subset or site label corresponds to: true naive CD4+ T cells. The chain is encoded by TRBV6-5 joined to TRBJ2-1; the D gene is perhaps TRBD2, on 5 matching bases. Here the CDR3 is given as CASSASFNEQFF. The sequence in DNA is TGTGCCAGCAGTGCTAGCTTCAATGAGCAGTTCTTC.